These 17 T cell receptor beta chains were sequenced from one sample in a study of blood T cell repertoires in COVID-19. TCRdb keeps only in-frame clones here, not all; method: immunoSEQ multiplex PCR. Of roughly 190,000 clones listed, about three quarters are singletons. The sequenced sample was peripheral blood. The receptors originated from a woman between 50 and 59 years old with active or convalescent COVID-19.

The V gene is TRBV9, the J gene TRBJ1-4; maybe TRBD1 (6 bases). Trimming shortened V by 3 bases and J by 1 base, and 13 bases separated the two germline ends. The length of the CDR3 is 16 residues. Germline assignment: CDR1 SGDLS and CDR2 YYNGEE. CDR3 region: CASSERGIGTNEKLFF. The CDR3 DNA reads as TGTGCCAGCAGCGAGAGGGGGATCGGAACTAATGAAAAACTGTTTTTT. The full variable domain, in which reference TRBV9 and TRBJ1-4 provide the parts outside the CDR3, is DSGVTQTPKHLITATGQRVTLRCSPRSGDLSVYWYQQSLDQGLQFLIQYYNGEERAKGNILERFSAQQFPDLHSELNLSSLELGDSALYFCASSERGIGTNEKLFFGSGTQLSVL.

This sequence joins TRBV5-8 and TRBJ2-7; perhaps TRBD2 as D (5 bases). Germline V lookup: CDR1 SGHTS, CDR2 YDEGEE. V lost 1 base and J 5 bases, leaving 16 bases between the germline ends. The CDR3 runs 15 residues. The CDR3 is CASSLRTSRSHEQYF. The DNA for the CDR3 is TGTGCCAGCAGCTTGCGGACTTCCCGAAGCCACGAGCAGTACTTC.

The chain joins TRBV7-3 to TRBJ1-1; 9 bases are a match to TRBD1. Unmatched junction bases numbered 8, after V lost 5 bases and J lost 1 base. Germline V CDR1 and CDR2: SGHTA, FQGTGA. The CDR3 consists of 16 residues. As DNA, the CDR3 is TGTGCCAGCAGCAGAGGGGGGACAGGGTCGAACACTGAAGCTTTCTTT. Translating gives CASSRGGTGSNTEAFF.

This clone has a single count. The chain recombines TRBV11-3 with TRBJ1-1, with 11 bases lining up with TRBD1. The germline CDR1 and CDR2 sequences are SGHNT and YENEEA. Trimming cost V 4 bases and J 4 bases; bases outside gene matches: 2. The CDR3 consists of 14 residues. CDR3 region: CASSSGQGATEAFF. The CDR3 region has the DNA TGTGCCAGCAGCTCCGGACAGGGGGCCACTGAAGCTTTCTTT.

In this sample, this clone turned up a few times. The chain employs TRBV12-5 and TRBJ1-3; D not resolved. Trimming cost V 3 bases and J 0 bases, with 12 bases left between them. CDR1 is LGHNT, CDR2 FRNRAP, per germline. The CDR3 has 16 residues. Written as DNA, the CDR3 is TGTGCTAGTGGTTTAGATCCACGTAGCTCTGGAAACACCATATATTTT. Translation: CASGLDPRSSGNTIYF.

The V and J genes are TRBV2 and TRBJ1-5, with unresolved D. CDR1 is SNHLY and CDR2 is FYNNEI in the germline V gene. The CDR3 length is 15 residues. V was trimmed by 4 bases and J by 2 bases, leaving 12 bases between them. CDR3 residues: CASSGQNPGNQPQHF. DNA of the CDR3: TGTGCCAGCAGTGGGCAGAACCCTGGCAATCAGCCCCAGCATTTT.

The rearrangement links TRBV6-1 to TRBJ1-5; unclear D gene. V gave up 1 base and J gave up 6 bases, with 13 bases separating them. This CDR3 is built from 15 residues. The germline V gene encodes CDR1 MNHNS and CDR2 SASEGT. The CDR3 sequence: CASSEGTAPGQPQHF. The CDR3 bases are TGTGCCAGCAGTGAAGGGACTGCCCCGGGTCAGCCCCAGCATTTT.

This CDR3 is CASSPRRDEQFF. For the CDR3, the DNA is TGTGCCAGCAGCCCCCGGAGGGATGAGCAGTTCTTC. This rearrangement joins TRBV3-1 (or the pseudogene TRBV3-2) to TRBJ2-1; D may be TRBD2 (6 bases). Looked up from germline, CDR1 is LGHDT and CDR2 is YNNKEL (reference sequence). The CDR3 consists of 12 residues. V shed 4 bases and J shed 8 bases, with 9 bases lying between them.

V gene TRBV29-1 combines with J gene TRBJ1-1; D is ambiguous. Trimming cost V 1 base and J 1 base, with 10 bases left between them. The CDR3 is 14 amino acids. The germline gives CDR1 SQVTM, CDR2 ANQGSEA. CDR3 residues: CSVEGRGRNTEAFF. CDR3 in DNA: TGCAGCGTTGAAGGACGCGGGAGGAACACTGAAGCTTTCTTT.

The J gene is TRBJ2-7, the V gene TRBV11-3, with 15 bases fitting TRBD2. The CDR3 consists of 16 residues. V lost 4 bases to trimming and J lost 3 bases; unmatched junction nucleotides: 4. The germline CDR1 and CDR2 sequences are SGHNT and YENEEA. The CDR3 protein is CASSSGTSGRLYEQYF. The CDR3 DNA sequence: TGTGCCAGCAGCTCCGGGACTAGCGGGAGGCTCTACGAGCAGTACTTC.

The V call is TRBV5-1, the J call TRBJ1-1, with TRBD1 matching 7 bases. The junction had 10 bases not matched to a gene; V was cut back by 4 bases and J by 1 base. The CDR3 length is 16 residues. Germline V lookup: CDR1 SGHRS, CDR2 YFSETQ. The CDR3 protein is CASSPLEGAGNTEAFF. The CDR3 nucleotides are TGCGCCAGCAGCCCCCTGGAGGGGGCGGGGAACACTGAAGCTTTCTTT. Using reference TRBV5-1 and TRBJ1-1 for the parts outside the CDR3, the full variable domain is KAGVTQTPRYLIKTRGQQVTLSCSPISGHRSVSWYQQTPGQGLQFLFEYFSETQRNKGNFPGRFSGRQFSNSRSEMNVSTLELGDSALYLCASSPLEGAGNTEAFFGQGTRLTVV.

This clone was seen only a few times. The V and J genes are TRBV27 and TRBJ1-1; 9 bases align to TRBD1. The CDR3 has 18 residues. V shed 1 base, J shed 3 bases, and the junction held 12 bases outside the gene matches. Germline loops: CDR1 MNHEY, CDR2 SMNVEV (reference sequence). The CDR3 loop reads CASSLFRYTDRGYTEAFF. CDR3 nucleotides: TGTGCCAGCAGTTTATTTCGGTATACGGACAGGGGTTACACTGAAGCTTTCTTT.

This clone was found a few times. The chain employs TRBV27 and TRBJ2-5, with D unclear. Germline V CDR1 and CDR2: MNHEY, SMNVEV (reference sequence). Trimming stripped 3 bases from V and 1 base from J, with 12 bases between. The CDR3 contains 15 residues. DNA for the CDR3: TGTGCCAGCAGTTTCTCGGGTCAGTCCCAAGAGACCCAGTACTTC. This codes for CASSFSGQSQETQYF.

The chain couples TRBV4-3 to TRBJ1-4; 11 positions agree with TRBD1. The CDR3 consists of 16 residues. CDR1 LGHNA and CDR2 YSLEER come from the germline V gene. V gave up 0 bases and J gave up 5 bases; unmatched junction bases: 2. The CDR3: CASSQEWDRGNEKLFF. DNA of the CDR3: TGCGCCAGCAGCCAAGAGTGGGACAGGGGGAATGAAAAACTGTTTTTT.

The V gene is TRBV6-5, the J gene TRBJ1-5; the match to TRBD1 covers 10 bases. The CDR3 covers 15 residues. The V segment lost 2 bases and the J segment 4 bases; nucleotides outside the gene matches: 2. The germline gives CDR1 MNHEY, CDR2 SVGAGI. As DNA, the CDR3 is TGTGCCAGCAGTTACGGACAGGGGGGGAATCAGCCCCAGCATTTT. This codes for CASSYGQGGNQPQHF.

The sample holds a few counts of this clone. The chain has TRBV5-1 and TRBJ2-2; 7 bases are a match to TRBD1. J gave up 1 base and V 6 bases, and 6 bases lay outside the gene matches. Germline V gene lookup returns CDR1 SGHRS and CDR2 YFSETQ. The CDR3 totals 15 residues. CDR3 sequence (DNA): TGCGCCAGCACCCGATGGACAGGGAACACCGGGGAGCTGTTTTTT. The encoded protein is CASTRWTGNTGELFF.

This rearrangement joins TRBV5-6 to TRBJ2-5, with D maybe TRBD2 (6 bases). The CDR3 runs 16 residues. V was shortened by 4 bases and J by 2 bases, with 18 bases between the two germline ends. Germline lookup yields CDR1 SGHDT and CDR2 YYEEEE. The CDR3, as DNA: TGTGCCAGCAGCGCGCCCCGGGACTCGGCGCAAGAGACCCAGTACTTC. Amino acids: CASSAPRDSAQETQYF.